These 7 T cell receptor beta chains were sequenced from one sample in a study of CD8+ T cells in alopecia areata. Extracted RNA was reverse transcribed into cDNA, the sequencing template. The assay was immunoSEQ multiplex PCR, and TCRdb's table has in-frame clones only and misses some. The profile covers fewer than 200,000 clones, with less than 75% appearing a single time and 10% to 12% taken by the ten largest. Sequences were derived from CD8+ T cells sorted from blood, sampled at week 0. Receptors originate from a human donor with alopecia areata.

The rearrangement joins TRBV6-1 to TRBJ1-3, with D maybe TRBD1 (6 bases). V was shortened by 4 bases and J by 2 bases, with 24 bases between the two germline ends. The CDR3 contains 19 residues. Germline V gives CDR1 MNHNS, CDR2 SASEGT. CDR3 amino acids: CASSGDRPTGPVTGNTIYF. The CDR3 nucleotides read TGTGCCAGCAGTGGGGACCGTCCTACAGGGCCGGTAACTGGAAACACCATATATTTT.

About this clone: The same CDR3 arises from other DNA sequences in this sample as well. The J gene is TRBJ1-5, the V gene TRBV5-6; D is undetermined. Per the germline V gene, CDR1 is SGHDT and CDR2 is YYEEEE. This CDR3 is 12 amino acids long. V lost 2 bases and J 2 bases, leaving 2 bases between the germline ends. This CDR3 is CASSFGNQPQHF. The CDR3 nucleotides read TGTGCCAGCAGCTTCGGCAATCAGCCCCAGCATTTT. The full variable domain, in which reference TRBV5-6 and TRBJ1-5 provide the parts outside the CDR3, is DAGVTQSPTHLIKTRGQQVTLRCSPKSGHDTVSWYQQALGQGPQFIFQYYEEEERQRGNFPDRFSGHQFPNYSSELNVNALLLGDSALYLCASSFGNQPQHFGDGTRLSIL.

This clone was counted only a few times. V gene TRBV18 combines with J gene TRBJ1-2; D not resolved. CDR1 is KGHSH, CDR2 LQKENI, per germline. CDR3 size: 12 residues. V shed 6 bases and J shed 2 bases, with 7 bases lying between them. The CDR3: CASSISNYGYTF. The CDR3 region has the DNA TGTGCCAGCTCCATTTCGAACTATGGCTACACCTTC.

The chain joins TRBV27 to TRBJ1-6; D perhaps matches TRBD1 (5 bases). Trimming left V 5 bases short and J 0 bases short, with 14 bases between. This CDR3 contains 17 residues. From germline, CDR1 is MNHEY and CDR2 SMNVEV (reference sequence). The chain's CDR3 is CASSLGRTSSYNSPLHF. The CDR3 DNA follows: TGTGCCAGCAGTCTAGGGAGGACAAGCTCCTATAATTCACCCCTCCACTTT.

This chain links TRBV28 with TRBJ1-5; D gene unclear. CDR1 and CDR2 from the germline V gene are MDHEN and SYDVKM. V was clipped by 4 bases and J by 4 bases, with 5 bases between them. The CDR3 has 12 amino acids. CDR3 in amino acids: CASSSGNQPQHF. DNA of the CDR3: TGTGCCAGCAGTTCAGGAAATCAGCCCCAGCATTTT.

V is TRBV9 and J is TRBJ1-2, with no clear D. In germline, CDR1 is SGDLS, CDR2 YYNGEE. The CDR3 runs 13 residues. V was shortened by 2 bases and J by 4 bases, with 9 bases between the two germline ends. The CDR3, as DNA: TGTGCCAGCAGCGTTTTTTCTACCTATGGCTACACCTTC. As protein: CASSVFSTYGYTF.

This clone was seen only a few times. The rearrangement links TRBV4-1 to TRBJ1-5; D gene uncertain. The CDR3 extends over 15 amino acids. Germline V gene lookup returns CDR1 MGHRA and CDR2 YSYEKL. The V and J ends lost 6 bases and 3 bases respectively, with 15 bases between them. As DNA, the CDR3 is TGCGCCAGCAGACTAGACCCCTTCGACAATCAGCCCCAGCATTTT. As protein: CASRLDPFDNQPQHF.